This T cell receptor beta chain was captured in a study of T cell changes during pregnancy in multiple sclerosis. TCRdb's table, derived via immunoSEQ multiplex PCR, lists solely in-frame clones and lacks some. Here the sample spans about 100,000 clones, about 92% being singletons. V was clipped by 5 bases and J by 8 bases; unmatched bases: 6. CDR1 is MNHNY, CDR2 SVGAGI, per germline (reference sequence). CDR3 size: 13 residues. The sequence derives from a female donor with multiple sclerosis, enrolled in a pregnancy study. The V and J genes are TRBV6-6 and TRBJ1-2, with 9 bases fitting TRBD1. The sample consisted of peripheral blood, taken after pregnancy. In DNA, the CDR3 is TGTGCCAGCAGTACAGGGGGCTTACGGGGCTACACCTTC. This encodes CASSTGGLRGYTF.